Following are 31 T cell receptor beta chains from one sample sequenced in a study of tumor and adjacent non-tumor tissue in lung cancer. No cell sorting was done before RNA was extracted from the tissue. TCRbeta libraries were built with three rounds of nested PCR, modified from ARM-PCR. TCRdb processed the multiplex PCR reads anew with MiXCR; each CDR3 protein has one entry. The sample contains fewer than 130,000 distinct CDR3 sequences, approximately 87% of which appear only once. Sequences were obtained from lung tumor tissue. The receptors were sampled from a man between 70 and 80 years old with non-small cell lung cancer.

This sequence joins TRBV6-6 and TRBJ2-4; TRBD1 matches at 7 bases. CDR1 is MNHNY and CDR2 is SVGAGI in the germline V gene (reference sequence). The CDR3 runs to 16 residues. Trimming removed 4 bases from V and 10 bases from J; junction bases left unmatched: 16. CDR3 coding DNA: TGTGCCAGCAGTTGCCCGGGACAGCATGGGTCGAAGATTCAGTACTTC. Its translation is CASSCPGQHGSKIQYF.

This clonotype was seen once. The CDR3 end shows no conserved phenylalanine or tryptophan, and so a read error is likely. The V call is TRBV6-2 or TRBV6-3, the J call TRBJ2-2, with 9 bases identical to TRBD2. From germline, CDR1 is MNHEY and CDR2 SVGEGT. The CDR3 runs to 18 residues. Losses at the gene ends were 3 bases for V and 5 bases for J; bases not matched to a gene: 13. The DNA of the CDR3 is TGTGCCAGCAGTTATTGTGCTTGCGGGAGGGCCGGAACCGGGGAGCTGTTTTAT. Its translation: CASSYCACGRAGTGELFY.

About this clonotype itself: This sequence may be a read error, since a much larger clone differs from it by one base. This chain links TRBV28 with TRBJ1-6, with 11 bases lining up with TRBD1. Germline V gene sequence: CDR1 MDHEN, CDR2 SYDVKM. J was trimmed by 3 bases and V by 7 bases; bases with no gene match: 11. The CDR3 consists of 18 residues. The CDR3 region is CASNSNWDRGDYNSPLHF. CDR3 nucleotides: TGTGCCAGCAACTCCAACTGGGACAGGGGGGACTATAATTCACCCCTCCACTTT.

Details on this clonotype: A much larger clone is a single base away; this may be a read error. CDR3: CVSSLLAGGPDTQYF. The CDR3 coding sequence is TGTGTCAGCAGTTTGCTCGCGGGGGGGCCGGATACGCAGTATTTT. The V call is TRBV28, the J call TRBJ2-3; 9 bases are shared with TRBD2. The CDR3 consists of 15 residues. In germline, CDR1 is MDHEN, CDR2 SYDVKM.

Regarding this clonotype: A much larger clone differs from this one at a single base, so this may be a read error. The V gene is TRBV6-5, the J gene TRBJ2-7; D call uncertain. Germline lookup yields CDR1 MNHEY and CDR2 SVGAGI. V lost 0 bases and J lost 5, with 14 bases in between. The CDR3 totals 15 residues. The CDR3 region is CASSYSGQDIHEQYF. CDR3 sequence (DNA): TGTGCCAGCAGTTACTCCGGGCAAGACATCCACGAGCAGTACTTC.

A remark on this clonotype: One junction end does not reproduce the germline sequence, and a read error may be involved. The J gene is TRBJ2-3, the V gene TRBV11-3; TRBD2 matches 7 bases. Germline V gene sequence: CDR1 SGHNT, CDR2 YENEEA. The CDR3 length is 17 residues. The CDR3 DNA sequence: TGTGCCAGCAGTCAAGGACCAGCGGGGTCGGGATCAGATATGCAGTATTTT. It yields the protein CASSQGPAGSGSDMQYF.

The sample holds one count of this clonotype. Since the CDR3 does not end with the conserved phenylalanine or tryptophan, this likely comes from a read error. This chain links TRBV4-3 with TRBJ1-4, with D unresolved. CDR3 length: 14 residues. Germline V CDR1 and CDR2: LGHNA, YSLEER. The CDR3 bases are TGCGTCAGCAGCCAAGCCAGTCGTCGCGAAAAACTGTTTCTT. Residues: CVSSQASRREKLFL.

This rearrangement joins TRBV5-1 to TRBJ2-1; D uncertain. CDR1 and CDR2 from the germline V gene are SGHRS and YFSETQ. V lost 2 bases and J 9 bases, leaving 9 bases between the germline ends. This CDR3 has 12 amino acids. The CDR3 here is CASSLGWGEQFF. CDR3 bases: TGCGCCAGCAGCTTAGGTTGGGGTGAGCAGTTCTTC.

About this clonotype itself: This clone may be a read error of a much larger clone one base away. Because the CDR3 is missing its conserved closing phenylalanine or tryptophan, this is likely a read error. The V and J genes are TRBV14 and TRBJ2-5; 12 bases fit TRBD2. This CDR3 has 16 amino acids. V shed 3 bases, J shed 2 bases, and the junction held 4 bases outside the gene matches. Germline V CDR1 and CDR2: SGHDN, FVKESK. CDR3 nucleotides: TGTGCCAGCAGCCACTGGACTAGCGGGAAACAAGAGACCCAGTACCTC. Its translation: CASSHWTSGKQETQYL.

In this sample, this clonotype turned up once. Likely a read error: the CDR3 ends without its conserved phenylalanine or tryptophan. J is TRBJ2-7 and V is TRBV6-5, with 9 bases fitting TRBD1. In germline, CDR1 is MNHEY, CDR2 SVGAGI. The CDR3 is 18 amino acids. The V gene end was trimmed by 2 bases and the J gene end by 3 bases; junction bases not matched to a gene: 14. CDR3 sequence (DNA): TGTGCCAGCAGTTACATGAGTACAGTACAGGGGGCGATCTACGAGCAGTACTTG. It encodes CASSYMSTVQGAIYEQYL.

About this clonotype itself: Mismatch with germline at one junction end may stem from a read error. The DNA for the CDR3 is TGTGTCAGCAGTCAGGTGTCCAGTCACCGGTCCTACGAGCAGTACTTC. Translation gives CVSSQVSSHRSYEQYF. The chain carries TRBV28 and TRBJ2-7; D call uncertain. The CDR3 is 16 amino acids. Germline CDR1 reads MDHEN; CDR2 reads SYDVKM. Looking up the rest from reference TRBV28 and TRBJ2-7 gives the full variable domain: DVKVTQSSRYLVKRTGEKVFLECVQDMDHENMFWYRQDPGLGLRLIYFSYDVKMKEKGDIPEGYSVSREKKERFSLILESASTNQTSMYLCVSSQVSSHRSYEQYFGPGTRLTVT.

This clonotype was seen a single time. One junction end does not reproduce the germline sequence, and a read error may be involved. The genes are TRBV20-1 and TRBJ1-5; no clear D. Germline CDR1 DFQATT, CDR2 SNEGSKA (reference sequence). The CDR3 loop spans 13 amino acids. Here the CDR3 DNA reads TGCAGAGCTAGAACCAGCCCGGGTCAGACCCAGCATTTT. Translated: CRARTSPGQTQHF.

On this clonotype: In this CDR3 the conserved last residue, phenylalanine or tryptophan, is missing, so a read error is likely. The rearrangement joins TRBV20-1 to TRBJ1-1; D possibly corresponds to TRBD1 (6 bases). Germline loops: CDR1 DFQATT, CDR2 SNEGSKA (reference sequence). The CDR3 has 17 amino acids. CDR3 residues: CTAQRRGQLPLNTEAFL. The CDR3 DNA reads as TGCACTGCCCAACGGCGAGGACAGCTTCCCTTGAACACTGAAGCTTTCCTT.

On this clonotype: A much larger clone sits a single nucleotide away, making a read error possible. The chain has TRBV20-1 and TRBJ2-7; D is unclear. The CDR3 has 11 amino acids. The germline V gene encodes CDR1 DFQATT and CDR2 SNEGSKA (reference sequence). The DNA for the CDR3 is TGCAGTGCTAGTAAAGGATACGATCAGTACTTC. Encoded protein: CSASKGYDQYF.

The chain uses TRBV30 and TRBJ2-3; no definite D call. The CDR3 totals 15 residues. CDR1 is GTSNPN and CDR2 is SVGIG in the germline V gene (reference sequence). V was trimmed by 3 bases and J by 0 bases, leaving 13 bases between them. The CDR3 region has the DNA TGTGCCTGGAGAGATCGCGTGAGCAGCACAGATACGCAGTATTTT. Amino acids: CAWRDRVSSTDTQYF.

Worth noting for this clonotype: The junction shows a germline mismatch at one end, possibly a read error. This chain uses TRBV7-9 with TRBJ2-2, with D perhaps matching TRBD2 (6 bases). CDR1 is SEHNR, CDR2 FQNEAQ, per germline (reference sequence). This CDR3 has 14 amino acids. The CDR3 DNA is TGTGCCACCAGCTTAACGGTGAACACCGGGGAGGTGTTTTTT. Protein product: CATSLTVNTGEVFF.

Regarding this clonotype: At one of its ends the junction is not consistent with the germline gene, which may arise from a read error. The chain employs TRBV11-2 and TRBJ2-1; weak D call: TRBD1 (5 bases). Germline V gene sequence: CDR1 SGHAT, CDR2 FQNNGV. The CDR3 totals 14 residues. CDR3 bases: TGCGCCAGCAGCTTACCGAGACAGTACAAAGAGCAGTTCTTC. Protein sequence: CASSLPRQYKEQFF.

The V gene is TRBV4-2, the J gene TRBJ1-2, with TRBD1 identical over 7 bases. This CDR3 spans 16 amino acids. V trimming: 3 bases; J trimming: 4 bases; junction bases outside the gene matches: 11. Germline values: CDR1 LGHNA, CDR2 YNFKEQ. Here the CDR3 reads CASSHTGTDIFYGYTF. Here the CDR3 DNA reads TGTGCCAGCAGCCATACCGGGACAGATATCTTCTATGGCTACACCTTC.

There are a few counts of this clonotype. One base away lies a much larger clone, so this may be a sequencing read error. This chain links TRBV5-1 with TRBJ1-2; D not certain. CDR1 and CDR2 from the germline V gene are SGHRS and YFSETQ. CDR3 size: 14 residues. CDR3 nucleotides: TGCGCCAACAGCTTATCTCCAACTAACTATGGCTACACCTTC. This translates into CANSLSPTNYGYTF.

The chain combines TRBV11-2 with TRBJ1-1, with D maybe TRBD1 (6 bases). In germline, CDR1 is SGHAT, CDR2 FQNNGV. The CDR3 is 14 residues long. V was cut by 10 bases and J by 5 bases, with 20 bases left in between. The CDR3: CAINFGRGRTEAFF. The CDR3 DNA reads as TGTGCCATCAACTTCGGCAGGGGCCGGACTGAAGCTTTCTTT.

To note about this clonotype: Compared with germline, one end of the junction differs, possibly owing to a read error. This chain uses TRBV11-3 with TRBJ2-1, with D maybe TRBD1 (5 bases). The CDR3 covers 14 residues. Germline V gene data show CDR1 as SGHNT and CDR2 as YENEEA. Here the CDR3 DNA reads TGTGCCAGCAGCCCTAAGGGGAACAATATTGAGCAGTTATTC. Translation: CASSPKGNNIEQLF.

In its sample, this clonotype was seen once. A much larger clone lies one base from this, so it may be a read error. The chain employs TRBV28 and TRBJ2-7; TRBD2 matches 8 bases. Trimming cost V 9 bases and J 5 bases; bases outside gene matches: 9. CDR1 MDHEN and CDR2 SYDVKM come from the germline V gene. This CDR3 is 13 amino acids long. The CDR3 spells CARSPGRGDEQYF. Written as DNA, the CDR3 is TGTGCCAGGAGTCCCGGGAGGGGCGACGAGCAGTACTTC. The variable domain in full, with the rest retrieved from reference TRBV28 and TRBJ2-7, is DVKVTQSSRYLVKRTGEKVFLECVQDMDHENMFWYRQDPGLGLRLIYFSYDVKMKEKGDIPEGYSVSREKKERFSLILESASTNQTSMYLCARSPGRGDEQYFGPGTRLTVT.

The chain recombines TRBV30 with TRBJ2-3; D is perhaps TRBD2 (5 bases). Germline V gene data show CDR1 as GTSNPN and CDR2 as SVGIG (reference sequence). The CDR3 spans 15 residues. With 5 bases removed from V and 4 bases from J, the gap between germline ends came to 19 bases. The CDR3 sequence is CAWPPDPGISDTQYF. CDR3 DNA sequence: TGTGCCTGGCCCCCCGACCCGGGGATATCAGATACGCAGTATTTT. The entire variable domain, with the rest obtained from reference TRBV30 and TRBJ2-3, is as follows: SQTIHQWPATLVQPVGSPLSLECTVEGTSNPNLYWYRQAAGRGLQLLFYSVGIGQISSEVPQNLSASRPQDRQFILSSKKLLLSDSGFYLCAWPPDPGISDTQYFGPGTRLTVL.

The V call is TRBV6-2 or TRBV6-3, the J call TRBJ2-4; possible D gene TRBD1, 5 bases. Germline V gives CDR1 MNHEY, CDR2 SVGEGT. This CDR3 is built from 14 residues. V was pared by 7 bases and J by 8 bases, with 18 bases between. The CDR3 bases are TGTGCCAGCAATTCTTTTGGACATGGGGACATTCAGTACTTC. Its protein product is CASNSFGHGDIQYF.

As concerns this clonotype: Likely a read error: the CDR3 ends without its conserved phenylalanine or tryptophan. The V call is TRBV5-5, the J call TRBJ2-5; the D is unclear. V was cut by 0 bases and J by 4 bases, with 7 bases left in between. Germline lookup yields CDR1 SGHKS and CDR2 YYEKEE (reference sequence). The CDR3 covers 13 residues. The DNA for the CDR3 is TGTGCCAGCAGCTTGGTCGGTCCAGAGACCCAGTACTTA. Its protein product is CASSLVGPETQYL.

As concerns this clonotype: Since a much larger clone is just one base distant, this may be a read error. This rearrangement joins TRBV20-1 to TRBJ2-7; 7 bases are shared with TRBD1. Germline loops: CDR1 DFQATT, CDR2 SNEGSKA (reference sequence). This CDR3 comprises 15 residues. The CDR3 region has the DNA TGCAGTGCTAGGCCTGGGACAGTAAGCTCCTACGAGCAGCACTTC. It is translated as CSARPGTVSSYEQHF.

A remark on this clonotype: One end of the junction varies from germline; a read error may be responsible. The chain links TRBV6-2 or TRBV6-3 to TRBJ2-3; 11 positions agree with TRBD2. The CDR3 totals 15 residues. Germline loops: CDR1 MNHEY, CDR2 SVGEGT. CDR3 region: CVSSYTSGSWVTQYF. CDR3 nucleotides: TGTGTCAGCAGTTACACTAGCGGGAGTTGGGTTACGCAGTATTTT.

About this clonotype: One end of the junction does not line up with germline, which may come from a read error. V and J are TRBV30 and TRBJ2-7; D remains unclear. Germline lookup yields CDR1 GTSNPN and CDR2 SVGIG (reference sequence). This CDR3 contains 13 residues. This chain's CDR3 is CVWSPTGYYEQYF. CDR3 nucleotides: TGTGTCTGGAGCCCAACGGGCTACTACGAGCAGTACTTC.

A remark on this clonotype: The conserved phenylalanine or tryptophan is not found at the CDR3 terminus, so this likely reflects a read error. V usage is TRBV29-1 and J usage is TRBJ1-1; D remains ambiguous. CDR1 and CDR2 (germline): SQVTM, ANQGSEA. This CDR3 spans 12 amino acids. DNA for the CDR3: TGCATCGTTGTGGCTGAGAGGCCTGAAGCTTTCTCT. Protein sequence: CIVVAERPEAFS.

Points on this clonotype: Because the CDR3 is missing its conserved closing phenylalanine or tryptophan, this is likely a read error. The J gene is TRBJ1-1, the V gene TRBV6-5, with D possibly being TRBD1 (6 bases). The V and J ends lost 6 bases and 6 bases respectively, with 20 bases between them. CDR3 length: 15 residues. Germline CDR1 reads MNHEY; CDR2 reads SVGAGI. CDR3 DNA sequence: TGTGCCAGCAGGACCGGGACATGGTTGGTCGCTGAAGCTTTCCTT. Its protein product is CASRTGTWLVAEAFL.

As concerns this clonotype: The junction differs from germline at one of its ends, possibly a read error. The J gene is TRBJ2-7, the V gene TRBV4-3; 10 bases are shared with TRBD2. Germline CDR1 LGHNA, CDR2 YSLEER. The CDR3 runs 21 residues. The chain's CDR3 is CVSSQARNSKGIAGGSYEQYF. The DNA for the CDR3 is TGCGTCAGCAGCCAAGCCCGTAACTCAAAAGGAATAGCGGGAGGCTCCTACGAGCAGTACTTC.